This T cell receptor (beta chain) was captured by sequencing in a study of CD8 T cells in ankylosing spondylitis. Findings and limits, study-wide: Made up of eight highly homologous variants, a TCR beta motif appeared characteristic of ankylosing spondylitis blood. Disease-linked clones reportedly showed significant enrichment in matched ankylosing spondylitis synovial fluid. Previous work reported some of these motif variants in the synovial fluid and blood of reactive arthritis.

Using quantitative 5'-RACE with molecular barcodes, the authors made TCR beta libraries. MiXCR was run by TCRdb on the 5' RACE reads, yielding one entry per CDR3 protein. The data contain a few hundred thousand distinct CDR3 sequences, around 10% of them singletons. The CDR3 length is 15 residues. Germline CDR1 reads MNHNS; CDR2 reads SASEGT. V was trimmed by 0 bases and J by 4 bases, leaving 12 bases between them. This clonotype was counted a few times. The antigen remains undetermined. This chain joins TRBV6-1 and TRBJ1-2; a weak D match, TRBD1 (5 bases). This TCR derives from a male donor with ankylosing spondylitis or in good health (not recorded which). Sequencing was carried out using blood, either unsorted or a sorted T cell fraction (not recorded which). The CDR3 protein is CASSEAGAGSYGYTF. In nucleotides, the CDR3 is TGTGCCAGCAGTGAAGCCGGGGCCGGATCCTATGGCTACACCTTC.